The TCR beta chain described here comes from a study of neoadjuvant anti-PD-1 for oral cavity cancer. About the research overall: Patients mostly received three to four biweekly nivolumab doses at 3 mg/kg before surgery.

The data were produced by immunoSEQ multiplex PCR, yet TCRdb's version contains in-frame clones alone and is incomplete. This table has about 15,000 clones, approximately 65% appearing once. The patients had HPV-negative, locally advanced oral cavity squamous cell carcinoma. The CDR3 extends over 14 amino acids. J lost 2 bases, V lost 3 bases, and 4 bases had no gene match. The germline gives CDR1 SGHDT, CDR2 YYEEEE. This specimen consisted of PBMCs, obtained before nivolumab (anti-PD-1) treatment. V gene TRBV5-6 combines with J gene TRBJ2-7, with 8 positions matching TRBD1. This TCR was recovered from a person between 35 and 79 years old with oral cavity squamous cell carcinoma. The CDR3 nucleotides are TGTGCCAGCAGCTACGGGACAGGTCCCTACGAGCAGTACTTC. Translating it yields CASSYGTGPYEQYF.